These 22 T cell receptor beta chains were all obtained from the same sample, sequenced in a study of T cell repertoires in ileal Crohn's disease. This table comes from immunoSEQ multiplex PCR, and its TCRdb copy is limited to in-frame clones, with some not included. In the table there are over 5,000 clones, approximately 80% of which are singletons. Material: ileal tissue. The source of these receptors is an adult with Crohn's disease.

The V call is TRBV18, the J call TRBJ2-2; TRBD2 might be the D (5 bases). The CDR3 is 12 amino acids. Germline CDR1 reads KGHSH; CDR2 reads LQKENI. V lost 5 bases to trimming and J lost 5 bases, with 6 bases between them. CDR3: CASSRETGELFF. The CDR3 coding sequence is TGTGCCAGCTCAAGGGAGACCGGGGAGCTGTTTTTT.

This clone was seen a handful of times. This chain links TRBV11-2 with TRBJ2-5; 8 nucleotides agree with TRBD2. CDR1 is SGHAT and CDR2 is FQNNGV in the germline V gene. CDR3 length: 15 amino acids. V gave up 0 bases and J gave up 5 bases; unmatched junction bases: 5. CDR3 sequence (DNA): TGTGCCAGCAGCTTAGAGAGCGGGGGATGGGAGACCCAGTACTTC. Translating gives CASSLESGGWETQYF.

CDR3: CASSVSYNQPQHF. CDR3 nucleotide sequence: TGCGCCAGCAGTGTCAGTTACAATCAGCCCCAGCATTTT. The rearrangement joins TRBV10-2 to TRBJ1-5; D remains ambiguous. V lost 4 bases, J lost 3 bases, and 7 bases lay in between. Germline CDR1 reads WSHSY; CDR2 reads SAAADI. The CDR3 spans 13 residues.

The chain uses TRBV9 and TRBJ2-2; 8 bases are shared with TRBD2. Germline-derived CDR1 and CDR2 are SGDLS and YYNGEE. J lost 4 bases, V lost 2 bases, and 10 bases had no gene match. There are 17 residues in the CDR3. For the CDR3, the DNA is TGTGCCAGCAGCGTGATTCCCGGGACTAGTAGCACCGGGGAGCTGTTTTTT. This gives the protein CASSVIPGTSSTGELFF.

The rearrangement links TRBV6-5 to TRBJ2-4; 10 bases are a match to TRBD1. Germline trimming cut 7 bases from V and 6 bases from J; bases unmatched to any gene: 6. CDR1 and CDR2 from the germline V gene are MNHEY and SVGAGI. The CDR3 has 14 amino acids. The CDR3 nucleotides are TGTGCCAGCACCCCGGGACAGGGGATAAACATTCAGTACTTC. It is translated as CASTPGQGINIQYF.

Turning to this clone: One end of the junction does not line up with germline, which may come from a read error. This sequence joins TRBV28 and TRBJ1-2, with unresolved D. CDR3 length: 17 amino acids. Germline V gives CDR1 MDHEN, CDR2 SYDVKM. CDR3 residues: CASSLIGREPRDYGYTF. As DNA, the CDR3 is TGTGCCAGTAGTTTAATCGGACGGGAACCACGAGACTATGGCTACACCTTC.

CDR3 protein: CASSLSLGQGKNQPQHF. The CDR3 DNA is TGTGCCAGCAGTTTATCGTTAGGACAGGGAAAAAATCAGCCCCAGCATTTT. J is TRBJ1-5 and V is TRBV27; TRBD1 matches 8 bases. Trimming removed 0 bases from V and 4 bases from J; junction bases left unmatched: 8. CDR1 MNHEY and CDR2 SMNVEV come from the germline V gene (reference sequence). This CDR3 spans 17 amino acids.

The gene calls are TRBV2 and TRBJ2-7, with 9 bases aligning to TRBD1. Per germline, CDR1 SNHLY and CDR2 FYNNEI. Losses at the gene ends were 6 bases for V and 7 bases for J; bases not matched to a gene: 10. The length of the CDR3 is 14 residues. The CDR3 loop reads CASSQTGGRGEQYF. In DNA, the CDR3 is TGTGCCAGCAGCCAAACAGGGGGCAGGGGGGAGCAGTACTTC.

The chain uses TRBV6-5 and TRBJ2-3, with TRBD2 identical over 7 bases. The trim removed 4 bases at V and 4 bases at J, leaving 5 bases unmatched. This CDR3 contains 14 residues. Germline CDR1 and CDR2: MNHEY and SVGAGI. The CDR3 DNA sequence: TGTGCCAGCAGTTCATCCCGGGGGGCAGATACGCAGTATTTT. As protein: CASSSSRGADTQYF.

The chain has TRBV13 and TRBJ2-1; unclear D gene. The V and J ends lost 8 bases and 7 bases respectively, with 9 bases between them. The germline CDR1 and CDR2 sequences are PRHDT and FYEKMQ (reference sequence). The CDR3 is made up of 11 amino acids. The CDR3: CASGKLNEQFF. The CDR3 nucleotides are TGTGCCAGCGGCAAATTGAATGAGCAGTTCTTC.

This chain joins TRBV9 and TRBJ2-1; a possible D gene is TRBD2 (5 bases). CDR3 length: 15 amino acids. The germline gives CDR1 SGDLS, CDR2 YYNGEE. The germline V and J ends were trimmed by 0 bases and 4 bases, with 11 bases remaining between them. For the CDR3, the DNA is TGTGCCAGCAGCGTAGAGGCTAGCTGGTACAATGAGCAGTTCTTC. Translated, it gives CASSVEASWYNEQFF.

This clone was seen a single time. This sequence joins TRBV14 and TRBJ2-7, with TRBD1 identical over 7 bases. The CDR3 is made up of 13 amino acids. The germline V gene encodes CDR1 SGHDN and CDR2 FVKESK. The ends lost 4 bases at V and 2 bases at J; junction bases unmatched: 2. The CDR3 nucleotides read TGTGCCAGCAGCCGGACAGGTACCTACGAGCAGTACTTC. It specifies CASSRTGTYEQYF.

In regard to this clone: This sample includes further DNA sequences coding for the same CDR3. The chain uses TRBV28 and TRBJ2-1; D is ambiguous. The CDR3 is 12 amino acids. Germline V CDR1 and CDR2: MDHEN, SYDVKM. V was trimmed by 3 bases and J by 6 bases, leaving 6 bases between them. The CDR3 here is CASSLSVNEQFF. In DNA, the CDR3 is TGTGCCAGCAGTTTGAGCGTCAATGAGCAGTTCTTC. Full variable domain (outside the CDR3, taken from reference TRBV28 and TRBJ2-1): DVKVTQSSRYLVKRTGEKVFLECVQDMDHENMFWYRQDPGLGLRLIYFSYDVKMKEKGDIPEGYSVSREKKERFSLILESASTNQTSMYLCASSLSVNEQFFGPGTRLTVL.

The CDR3 DNA follows: TGTGCCAGCAGCCCCCCTCGACAGACAGATACGCAGTATTTT. The encoded protein is CASSPPRQTDTQYF. The chain has TRBV7-9 and TRBJ2-3, with D tentatively TRBD1 (5 bases). This CDR3 is built from 14 residues. Germline lookup yields CDR1 SEHNR and CDR2 FQNEAQ (reference sequence). V was cut by 5 bases and J by 3 bases, with 12 bases left in between. Full variable domain (remainder filled in from reference TRBV7-9 and TRBJ2-3): DTGVSQNPRHKITKRGQNVTFRCDPISEHNRLYWYRQTLGQGPEFLTYFQNEAQLEKSRLLSDRFSAERPKGSFSTLEIQRTEQGDSAMYLCASSPPRQTDTQYFGPGTRLTVL.

The chain couples TRBV6-1 to TRBJ1-2; D might be TRBD1 (6 bases). CDR3 size: 14 residues. Trimming pared 5 bases from V and 5 bases from J, leaving 15 bases between. In germline, CDR1 is MNHNS, CDR2 SASEGT. CDR3 bases: TGTGCCAGCAGTCCTACAGGGACGAGGTATGGCTACACCTTC. It encodes CASSPTGTRYGYTF.

V is TRBV7-7 and J is TRBJ2-5, with 9 bases fitting TRBD1. This CDR3 spans 14 amino acids. Germline CDR1 reads SSHAT; CDR2 reads FNYEAQ (reference sequence). Germline trimming cut 5 bases from V and 4 bases from J; bases unmatched to any gene: 5. CDR3 DNA: TGTGCCAGCAGCCCGGACAGGGGAGGAGAGACCCAGTACTTC. Translation: CASSPDRGGETQYF.

The chain employs TRBV5-1 and TRBJ2-4; TRBD2 agrees at 9 bases. CDR1 SGHRS and CDR2 YFSETQ come from the germline V gene. There are 18 residues in the CDR3. Trimming took 0 bases from V and 1 from J; bases not matched to a gene: 8. The CDR3 DNA sequence: TGCGCCAGCAGCTTGGAGCCTAGCGGGAATGGGGCCAAAAACATTCAGTACTTC. Translating it yields CASSLEPSGNGAKNIQYF.

The V gene is TRBV29-1, the J gene TRBJ2-4, with 7 bases that match TRBD1. Germline loops: CDR1 SQVTM, CDR2 ANQGSEA. The CDR3 has 10 residues. V lost 7 bases to trimming and J lost 6 bases; unmatched junction nucleotides: 0. The CDR3 protein is CSAGGNIQYF. CDR3 sequence (DNA): TGCAGCGCAGGGGGAAACATTCAGTACTTC.

The gene calls are TRBV4-1 and TRBJ1-3, with 8 bases fitting TRBD1. The CDR3 length is 15 residues. The J segment lost 4 bases and the V segment lost 0 bases, leaving 2 bases of the junction unmatched. Germline V CDR1 and CDR2: MGHRA, YSYEKL. The CDR3 spells CASSQDNRGGNTIYF. The CDR3 DNA is TGCGCCAGCAGCCAAGATAACAGGGGGGGAAACACCATATATTTT.

This chain uses TRBV6-6 with TRBJ1-2, with D tentatively TRBD1 (6 bases). The CDR3 sequence is 16 residues long. Trimming cost V 5 bases and J 2 bases, with 18 bases left between them. Germline V CDR1 and CDR2: MNHNY, SVGAGI (reference sequence). CDR3 bases: TGTGCCAGCAGTACCGGACAGACGACCCTCAACTATGGCTACACCTTC. Translation: CASSTGQTTLNYGYTF.

The gene calls are TRBV6-5 and TRBJ2-1; TRBD2 aligns across 9 bases. The CDR3 is made up of 14 amino acids. In germline, CDR1 is MNHEY, CDR2 SVGAGI. V trimming: 11 bases; J trimming: 4 bases; junction bases outside the gene matches: 9. CDR3 coding DNA: TGTGCCGCGCGGGAGAGCGGGAGGTACAATGAGCAGTTCTTC. Encoded protein: CAARESGRYNEQFF.

J is TRBJ2-1 and V is TRBV6-4, with 9 bases identical to TRBD1. The CDR3 consists of 15 residues. Trimming removed 4 bases from V and 4 bases from J; junction bases left unmatched: 5. Germline V gene lookup returns CDR1 MRHNA and CDR2 SNTAGT. CDR3 DNA sequence: TGTGCCAGCAGTGCAGGGACAGGGTCGTACAATGAGCAGTTCTTC. Residues: CASSAGTGSYNEQFF.